Below, 21 T cell receptor beta chains from the same sample are listed, as sequenced in a study of shared clonotypes between healthy human individuals. Repertoires were generated with immunoSEQ multiplex PCR, while TCRdb's copy carries only in-frame clones and drops some. Of millions of clones in the sample, about 92% were seen once. The source material was naive CD4+ T cells sorted from blood. As for subset: CD45RA+ positively selected. The receptors stem from a man between 18 and 29 years old in good health.

This clone appeared once. The chain links TRBV5-1 to TRBJ2-2; 8 bases are a match to TRBD1. The CDR3 runs to 15 residues. The J segment lost 2 bases and the V segment lost 3 bases, leaving 3 bases of the junction unmatched. Germline V CDR1 and CDR2: SGHRS, YFSETQ. The CDR3, as DNA: TGCGCCAGCAGCTCGACAGGGGTAAACACCGGGGAGCTGTTTTTT. Amino acids: CASSSTGVNTGELFF.

This clone has just a few counts. This chain links TRBV30 with TRBJ1-5; D gene unclear. The germline gives CDR1 GTSNPN, CDR2 SVGIG (reference sequence). The CDR3 has 14 amino acids. V lost 4 bases to trimming and J lost 6 bases, with 16 bases between them. DNA for the CDR3: TGTGCCTGGACGCCCCAGGCCTCCAGTCAGCCCCAGCATTTT. This encodes CAWTPQASSQPQHF. The whole variable domain, filled in from reference TRBV30 and TRBJ1-5, reads SQTIHQWPATLVQPVGSPLSLECTVEGTSNPNLYWYRQAAGRGLQLLFYSVGIGQISSEVPQNLSASRPQDRQFILSSKKLLLSDSGFYLCAWTPQASSQPQHFGDGTRLSIL.

This chain joins TRBV18 and TRBJ2-5; the match to TRBD2 covers 8 bases. V trimming: 0 bases; J trimming: 5 bases; junction bases outside the gene matches: 8. CDR1 KGHSH and CDR2 LQKENI come from the germline V gene. This CDR3 spans 16 amino acids. The CDR3, as DNA: TGTGCCAGCTCACCACCGAACGGGAGGGCCGCGGAGACCCAGTACTTC. This encodes CASSPPNGRAAETQYF.

V usage is TRBV9 and J usage is TRBJ1-2; D is perhaps TRBD1 (5 bases). The CDR3 totals 15 residues. V lost 0 bases, J lost 4 bases, and 13 bases lay in between. CDR1 SGDLS and CDR2 YYNGEE come from the germline V gene. The CDR3 protein is CASSVGTGGSYGYTF. The CDR3 region has the DNA TGTGCCAGCAGCGTAGGTACAGGAGGAAGCTATGGCTACACCTTC.

The chain carries TRBV27 and TRBJ1-5; D is uncertain. This CDR3 has 14 amino acids. The V gene's germline CDR1 is MNHEY and CDR2 SMNVEV (reference sequence). V was pared by 6 bases and J by 0 bases, with 9 bases between. CDR3 region: CASSLGHSNQPQHF. DNA of the CDR3: TGTGCCAGCAGCTTGGGTCATAGCAATCAGCCCCAGCATTTT.

The chain couples TRBV5-1 to TRBJ2-2; possibly TRBD2 for D (5 bases). The CDR3 is 16 residues long. Germline V gene sequence: CDR1 SGHRS, CDR2 YFSETQ. Trimming removed 0 bases from V and 1 base from J, with 10 bases in between. The CDR3 region is CASSLGFAGNTGELFF. The CDR3 DNA sequence: TGCGCCAGCAGCTTGGGATTTGCGGGGAACACCGGGGAGCTGTTTTTT. Supplemented by reference TRBV5-1 and TRBJ2-2, the full variable domain reads KAGVTQTPRYLIKTRGQQVTLSCSPISGHRSVSWYQQTPGQGLQFLFEYFSETQRNKGNFPGRFSGRQFSNSRSEMNVSTLELGDSALYLCASSLGFAGNTGELFFGEGSRLTVL.

The chain combines TRBV19 with TRBJ2-7; the match to TRBD1 covers 9 bases. The V gene's germline CDR1 is LNHDA and CDR2 SQIVND (reference sequence). J lost 6 bases, V lost 2 bases, and 5 bases had no gene match. This CDR3 is built from 14 residues. The CDR3 loop reads CASSIQGTGSEQYF. The CDR3, as DNA: TGTGCCAGTAGTATACAAGGGACAGGGTCCGAGCAGTACTTC.

The J gene is TRBJ2-1, the V gene TRBV2; TRBD1 matches at 9 bases. V was pared by 4 bases and J by 3 bases, with 1 base of the junction left unmatched. This CDR3 has 14 residues. Germline CDR1 and CDR2: SNHLY and FYNNEI. The CDR3 reads CASSGQGVYNEQFF. CDR3 bases: TGTGCCAGCAGTGGACAGGGGGTCTACAATGAGCAGTTCTTC.

As to this clone: Other DNA variants within this sample encode the same CDR3. V is TRBV5-1 and J is TRBJ2-7, with D tentatively TRBD1 (6 bases). CDR3 length equals 14 residues. Germline CDR1 SGHRS, CDR2 YFSETQ. V gave up 1 base and J gave up 2 bases, with 10 bases separating them. CDR3 sequence: CASSLTGQPYEQYF. In DNA form, the CDR3 reads TGCGCCAGCAGCTTGACGGGACAACCCTACGAGCAGTACTTC.

As for this clone: Compared with germline, one end of the junction differs, possibly owing to a read error. This chain connects TRBV7-7 to TRBJ2-2, with 12 bases matching TRBD2. The germline gives CDR1 SSHAT, CDR2 FNYEAQ (reference sequence). This CDR3 spans 16 amino acids. CDR3 amino acids: CASSRLTSGSAGELFF. CDR3 bases: TGTGCTAGCAGCCGACTGACTAGCGGGAGTGCCGGGGAGCTGTTTTTT.

V usage is TRBV30 and J usage is TRBJ2-2, with 8 bases lining up with TRBD1. Per the germline V gene, CDR1 is GTSNPN and CDR2 is SVGIG (reference sequence). Trimming at V came to 3 bases and at J to 5 bases, leaving 5 bases not matched to a gene. The CDR3 loop spans 14 amino acids. CDR3 loop: CAWRGQGRTGELFF. The CDR3 DNA reads TGTGCCTGGAGAGGACAGGGTCGGACCGGGGAGCTGTTTTTT.

The rearrangement links TRBV2 to TRBJ2-1; 13 bases map to TRBD2. CDR3 length: 17 amino acids. V was clipped by 6 bases and J by 7 bases; unmatched bases: 12. Per germline, CDR1 SNHLY and CDR2 FYNNEI. The CDR3 bases are TGTGCCAGCAGGCCCCGGTCGGGACTAGCGGGGTGGAATGAGCAGTTCTTC. Encoded protein: CASRPRSGLAGWNEQFF.

In this sample, this clone turned up a few times. The same CDR3 arises from other DNA sequences in this sample as well. The rearrangement joins TRBV6-1 to TRBJ1-1; D remains ambiguous. This CDR3 is 15 amino acids long. Trimming cost V 0 bases and J 0 bases, with 8 bases left between them. CDR1 is MNHNS and CDR2 is SASEGT in the germline V gene. The CDR3 DNA is TGTGCCAGCAGTGAAGCAGGCGGGCTGAACACTGAAGCTTTCTTT. It encodes CASSEAGGLNTEAFF.

V usage is TRBV19 and J usage is TRBJ2-3; TRBD2 aligns across 13 bases. Germline lookup yields CDR1 LNHDA and CDR2 SQIVND (reference sequence). There are 17 residues in the CDR3. V shed 7 bases, J shed 6 bases, and the junction held 13 bases outside the gene matches. CDR3 sequence (DNA): TGTGCCAGTACTGAGGGGACTAGCGGGACCTTCATGGATACGCAGTATTTT. Translating it yields CASTEGTSGTFMDTQYF.

The chain uses TRBV18 and TRBJ1-1; D possibly corresponds to TRBD1 (5 bases). V was clipped by 4 bases and J by 1 base, with 10 bases between them. In germline, CDR1 is KGHSH, CDR2 LQKENI. CDR3 length equals 14 residues. The CDR3 reads CASSRQTENTEAFF. The CDR3 DNA reads as TGTGCCAGCTCACGACAGACCGAGAACACTGAAGCTTTCTTT.

The rearrangement joins TRBV15 to TRBJ2-3; 9 bases agree with TRBD1. V shed 0 bases and J 9 bases; nucleotides not matched to a gene: 7. Germline V gene data show CDR1 as LNHNV and CDR2 as YYDKDF (reference sequence). The CDR3 is 15 residues long. The CDR3 sequence is CATSRDMGQGKTQYF. Written as DNA, the CDR3 is TGTGCCACCAGCAGAGATATGGGACAGGGAAAAACGCAGTATTTT. The full variable domain, completed using reference TRBV15 and TRBJ2-3, is DAMVIQNPRYQVTQFGKPVTLSCSQTLNHNVMYWYQQKSSQAPKLLFHYYDKDFNNEADTPDNFQSRRPNTSFCFLDIRSPGLGDTAMYLCATSRDMGQGKTQYFGPGTRLTVL.

The chain is built from TRBV7-2 and TRBJ2-7; the match to TRBD2 covers 12 bases. From germline, CDR1 is SGHTA and CDR2 FQGNSA. V dropped 1 base and J dropped 6; count of bases not matched to a gene: 4. The CDR3 is 15 amino acids. The CDR3 is CASSLELAGGCEQYF. The CDR3 DNA is TGTGCCAGCAGCTTAGAACTAGCGGGAGGATGCGAGCAGTACTTC.

The rearrangement links TRBV19 to TRBJ2-7; D tentatively reads TRBD1 or TRBD2 (5 bases each). The germline V and J ends were trimmed by 5 bases and 0 bases, with 11 bases remaining between them. Looked up from germline, CDR1 is LNHDA and CDR2 is SQIVND (reference sequence). The CDR3 runs to 14 residues. The CDR3 loop reads CASSGGKSSYEQYF. The CDR3 bases are TGTGCCAGTAGTGGGGGAAAGAGCTCCTACGAGCAGTACTTC.

This clone has just one count. This chain connects TRBV18 to TRBJ2-5, with D perhaps matching TRBD2 (6 bases). CDR1 and CDR2 (germline): KGHSH, LQKENI. The V end was cut by 0 bases, the J end by 7 bases, with 12 bases between. The CDR3 totals 14 residues. The CDR3, as DNA: TGTGCCAGCTCACCACCGTCGGGGGAAGCGACCCAGTACTTC. Its translation: CASSPPSGEATQYF.

In regard to this clone: The sample has other DNA sequences that encode this CDR3 too. This chain connects TRBV4-1 to TRBJ2-7; a possible D gene is TRBD1 (5 bases). Germline CDR1 and CDR2: MGHRA and YSYEKL. The CDR3 length is 15 residues. Trimming removed 1 base at V and 0 bases at J, with 10 bases between. In nucleotides, the CDR3 is TGCGCCAGCAGCCAAGGGGGCGGCAGCTCCTACGAGCAGTACTTC. Its protein is CASSQGGGSSYEQYF.

This clone is a singleton in its sample. The chain joins TRBV25-1 to TRBJ1-1; TRBD1 aligns across 7 bases. Per the germline V gene, CDR1 is MGHDK and CDR2 is SYGVNS. The CDR3 runs 12 residues. Germline trimming cut 10 bases from V and 6 bases from J; bases unmatched to any gene: 8. DNA for the CDR3: TGTGCCACGGGGACAGTTCCTGCTGAAGCTTTCTTT. Translation: CATGTVPAEAFF.